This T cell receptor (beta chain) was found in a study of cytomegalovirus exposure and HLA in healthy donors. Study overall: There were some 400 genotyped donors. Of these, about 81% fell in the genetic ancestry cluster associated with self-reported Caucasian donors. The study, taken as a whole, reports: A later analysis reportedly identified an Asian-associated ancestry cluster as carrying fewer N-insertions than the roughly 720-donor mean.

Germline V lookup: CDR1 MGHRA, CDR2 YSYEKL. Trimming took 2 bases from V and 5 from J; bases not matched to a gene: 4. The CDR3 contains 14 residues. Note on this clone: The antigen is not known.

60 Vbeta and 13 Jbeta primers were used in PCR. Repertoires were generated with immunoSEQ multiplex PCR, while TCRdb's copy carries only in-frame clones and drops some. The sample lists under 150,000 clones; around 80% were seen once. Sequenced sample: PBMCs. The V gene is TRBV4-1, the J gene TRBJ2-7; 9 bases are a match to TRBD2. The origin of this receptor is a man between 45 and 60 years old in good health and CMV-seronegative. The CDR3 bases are TGCGCCAGCAGCCAACGTAGCGGGAGCAACGAGCAGTACTTC. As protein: CASSQRSGSNEQYF.